This T cell receptor (beta chain) was identified during a study of OX40 agonist ivuxolimab in advanced cancers. Study summary: Melanoma, hepatocellular carcinoma, head and neck or renal cell cancer occurred in dose-escalation patients. Study-wide results and caveats: The mean number of expanded clones was higher in CD8+ T cells than in CD4+.

Excluded were patients having autoimmune disease history or systemic immunosuppression. As concerns this clone: Its specificity is unknown.

The V gene end was trimmed by 4 bases and the J gene end by 8 bases; junction bases not matched to a gene: 5. This CDR3 comprises 14 residues. The germline CDR1 and CDR2 sequences are SGDLS and YYNGEE. The table came from immunoSEQ multiplex PCR; TCRdb's copy has only in-frame clones and leaves some out. The sample consists of tens of thousands of clones, around 84% of them appearing once. The chain recombines TRBV9 with TRBJ1-6, with 8 bases matching TRBD1. This receptor was obtained from an adult with an advanced solid tumor such as melanoma, head and neck, liver or kidney cancer. The input for sequencing was CD4+ or CD8+ T cells sorted from blood, taken in a trial of the OX40 agonist ivuxolimab. CDR3 in amino acids: CASSPTGGDSPLHF. The CDR3, as DNA: TGTGCCAGCAGCCCCACAGGGGGGGATTCACCCCTCCACTTT.